This T cell receptor (beta chain) appears in the sequencing data of a study of response to subunit inactivated influenza vaccine. Study-wide points: The authors suggested that every seasonal influenza vaccination recruits few new T cells.

TCRdb independently ran MiXCR on the RT-PCR reads; one entry per CDR3 protein. The sample consists of fewer than 200,000 distinct CDR3 sequences, about 9% of them appearing once. Germline V lookup: CDR1 SGHTA, CDR2 FQGNSA. The CDR3 has 17 residues. The V gene end was trimmed by 7 bases and the J gene end by 2 bases; junction bases not matched to a gene: 14. On this clonotype: Antigen specificity is unknown.

The specimen comprised non-naive T cells sorted from PBMCs, sampled on the day of vaccination. This rearrangement joins TRBV7-2 to TRBJ2-1; 7 nucleotides line up with TRBD2. The TCR sequence derives from a man between 45 and 60 years old who received an inactivated influenza vaccine. CDR3 region: CASNPKRREGPYNEQFF. The CDR3 nucleotides are TGTGCCAGCAACCCTAAGAGGAGGGAGGGACCCTACAATGAGCAGTTCTTC.